This TCR beta chain was sequenced in a study of blood T cell repertoires in COVID-19 (dated by TCRdb to 2019 to 2021). With respect to the entire study: Samples covering the acute and convalescent phases of COVID-19 were provided by collaborators in the United States, Italy and Spain. The material from the prospective study consisted of cDNA or gDNA derived from T cells, B-cell-depleted T cells, or PBMCs. Subjects who had been exposed to COVID-19, were actively infected with it, or had recovered from it provided the deeply sampled blood TCRbeta repertoires that made up the dataset. A freely available public database, intended as a resource for researchers studying the immune response to SARS-CoV-2, is where the repertoires were released. The samples were drawn from two sources: the first 160 participants of the ongoing ImmuneRACE study, and over 1,000 subjects contributed by 6 global collaborators. Nearly every sample came with metadata listing a de-identified subject ID, COVID-19 status, age in years and sex. Where HLA class I and class II types were available, the types were taken from metadata supplied by the sample provider, not from assay-based typing.

Participants in the prospective study were enrolled through a virtual design, were aged roughly 18 to 100 years, and lived in about two dozen United States geographic areas. In the prospective study, participants were assigned to cohorts based on the clinical history participants reported in a screening survey and a study questionnaire. Mobile phlebotomists in the prospective study collected whole blood, serum and a nasopharyngeal or oropharyngeal swab from every participant. Prospective study participants could optionally give additional blood draws and questionnaires over a 2-month period. Before DNA extraction, blood samples from the prospective study were shipped at room temperature or frozen. Results the study describes overall, beyond this receptor: The amount of clinical and demographic metadata varied by source and participant and was provided uncurated.

The immunoSEQ Assay, a bias-controlled multiplex PCR, was used to amplify TCRbeta CDR3 regions from genomic DNA. As for the original processing: The number of nucleated cells in each sample was estimated by amplification of reference gene primers within the assay. Sequence reads were collapsed and filtered to measure the absolute abundance of every unique TCRbeta CDR3 rearrangement. Productive Simpson clonality was computed per sample as the square root of Simpson's diversity index over productive rearrangements. TCRdb provides this immuneACCESS table in a form limited to in-frame rearrangements. Some clones are lacking; in checked studies, under half of them reflect an unresolved V gene, and why the rest are absent is not known. The DNA was the basis for D and trimming; V, J and clone size are from that table. The sample contains some 240,000 clones, about 86% of them found a single time. Jointly, the top ten make up around 3.9% of the sample.

From a lookup of the germline V gene (reference sequence), CDR1 and CDR2 are SEHNR and FQNEAQ. Between the V and J ends, shortened by 0 bases and 13 bases respectively, the junction contains 12 bases. The cysteine opens and the phenylalanine closes a CDR3 of 12 amino acids. The only DNA kept is the CDR3, 36 bases in frame from the first base. With respect to this clone: The specificity of this receptor is unknown. Qualities for individual bases were not recorded, and no much larger clone is one base off.

The rearranged chain carries TRBV7-9 and TRBJ1-1; the D gene is perhaps TRBD1, on 5 matching bases. The origin of this receptor is a young man with acute COVID-19. Source material: PBMCs or T cells enriched from blood (not recorded which). The encoded CDR3 is CASSLARGSNFF. In nucleotides, the sequence is TGTGCCAGCAGCTTAGCCCGGGGGTCCAATTTCTTT.